These 22 T cell receptor beta chains originate from one sample sequenced in a study of T cells after yellow fever vaccination. TCRdb fed the 5' RACE reads into MiXCR, producing one record per CDR3 protein. The sample lists fewer than 350,000 distinct CDR3 sequences; more than 3% were seen once. The material was PBMCs, obtained on the day of the yellow fever booster vaccination. Receptor source: a man between 18 and 35 years old who received the YFV17D yellow fever vaccine.

The rearrangement joins TRBV18 to TRBJ2-6; D gene unclear. CDR3 size: 15 residues. Trimming cost V 5 bases and J 3 bases, with 11 bases left between them. Per germline, CDR1 KGHSH and CDR2 LQKENI. The CDR3 sequence is CASSYQLSGANVLTF. CDR3 coding DNA: TGTGCCAGCTCATATCAACTAAGTGGGGCCAACGTCCTGACTTTC.

A few counts support this clonotype. This chain joins TRBV5-4 and TRBJ2-7, with 11 bases lining up with TRBD1. Losses at the gene ends were 0 bases for V and 6 bases for J; bases not matched to a gene: 2. Germline V CDR1 and CDR2: SGHNT, YYREEE (reference sequence). The CDR3 is 14 amino acids. CDR3 sequence: CASSLGTGGGEQYV. CDR3 bases: TGTGCCAGCAGCTTGGGGACAGGGGGCGGCGAGCAGTACGTC.

This clonotype has a count of ten or more. V and J are TRBV28 and TRBJ2-2, with D possibly being TRBD2 (5 bases). Between the trimmed V and J ends, which lost 3 bases and 1 base, there was a span of 15 bases. This CDR3 comprises 17 residues. Germline V gene lookup returns CDR1 MDHEN and CDR2 SYDVKM. CDR3 coding DNA: TGTGCCAGCAGTTTTCTGATAAGGCGGGTGAACACCGGGGAGCTGTTTTTT. Amino acid sequence: CASSFLIRRVNTGELFF.

This clonotype was found many times. This chain connects TRBV6-5 to TRBJ1-4; the match to TRBD1 covers 7 bases. Trimming took 5 bases from V and 4 from J; bases not matched to a gene: 7. Per the germline V gene, CDR1 is MNHEY and CDR2 is SVGAGI. The CDR3 loop spans 15 amino acids. CDR3 protein: CASSPGDRDNEKLFF. The CDR3, as DNA: TGTGCCAGCAGTCCGGGGGACAGAGATAATGAAAAACTGTTTTTT.

This clonotype was observed many times. V and J are TRBV14 and TRBJ2-1; D is possibly TRBD1 or TRBD2 (5 bases each). Between the trimmed V and J ends, which lost 5 bases and 5 bases, there was a span of 22 bases. The CDR3 loop spans 17 amino acids. Germline CDR1 SGHDN, CDR2 FVKESK. CDR3 DNA: TGTGCCAGCAGCGTTCGGCCCGGGACGGGGCCTAACAATGAGCAGTTCTTC. Encoded protein: CASSVRPGTGPNNEQFF.

The sample holds a few counts of this clonotype. The chain joins TRBV20-1 to TRBJ2-7, with unresolved D. Germline loops: CDR1 DFQATT, CDR2 SNEGSKA (reference sequence). Trimming cost V 3 bases and J 3 bases, with 9 bases left between them. The CDR3 totals 12 residues. The CDR3 loop reads CSASRVIYEQYV. For the CDR3, the DNA is TGCAGTGCTAGTAGAGTTATCTACGAGCAGTACGTC.

Ten or more counts support this clonotype. The gene calls are TRBV3-1 and TRBJ2-7; D is undetermined. The germline V gene has CDR1 LGHDT and CDR2 YNNKEL (reference sequence). V lost 1 base and J 2 bases, leaving 12 bases between the germline ends. The CDR3 has 15 residues. The CDR3 spells CASSQGGLNPYEQYV. The CDR3 DNA follows: TGTGCCAGCAGCCAAGGGGGATTAAACCCCTACGAGCAGTACGTC.

This clonotype was found once. The chain uses TRBV3-1 and TRBJ2-1; D not resolved. CDR3 size: 16 residues. Trimming took 7 bases from V and 4 from J, leaving 20 bases between them. The germline V gene has CDR1 LGHDT and CDR2 YNNKEL (reference sequence). The CDR3 DNA reads as TGTGCCAGCACCTCCGGTCGTAGCAAACTGTACAATGAGCAGTTCTTC. It codes for CASTSGRSKLYNEQFF.

This clonotype has a handful of counts. The genes are TRBV28 and TRBJ2-4; no clear D. V was shortened by 1 base and J by 2 bases, with 3 bases between the two germline ends. CDR1 is MDHEN, CDR2 SYDVKM, per germline. There are 13 residues in the CDR3. The CDR3 region is CASSLYTKNIQYF. DNA for the CDR3: TGTGCCAGCAGTTTATACACCAAAAACATTCAGTACTTC.

Many counts were recorded for this clonotype. This chain uses TRBV5-1 with TRBJ2-3, with 12 nucleotides matching TRBD1. The CDR3 extends over 16 amino acids. Germline CDR1 reads SGHRS; CDR2 reads YFSETQ. V shed 3 bases, J shed 0 bases, and the junction held 2 bases outside the gene matches. CDR3 in DNA: TGCGCCAGCAGCTGGGGGACAGGGGGCAGCACAGATACGCAGTATTTT. Translating gives CASSWGTGGSTDTQYF.

This clonotype showed up just a few times. This chain connects TRBV20-1 to TRBJ2-7; D is undetermined. The V end lost 5 bases, the J end lost 6 bases, and 14 bases lay between the germline ends. The germline CDR1 and CDR2 sequences are DFQATT and SNEGSKA (reference sequence). The CDR3 extends over 12 amino acids. CDR3 protein: CSARQGGVEQYV. CDR3 bases: TGCAGTGCTCGTCAAGGTGGGGTCGAGCAGTACGTC.

This clonotype appeared many times. CDR3 sequence (DNA): TGTGCCAGCAGCCCACAGGGCGATACGCAGTATTTT. Encoded protein: CASSPQGDTQYF. This chain links TRBV7-2 with TRBJ2-3; D is perhaps TRBD1 (6 bases). From germline, CDR1 is SGHTA and CDR2 FQGNSA. V gave up 5 bases and J gave up 6 bases, with 9 bases separating them. This CDR3 has 12 amino acids.

The chain has TRBV15 and TRBJ1-3; D gene ambiguous. The CDR3 length is 15 residues. Germline CDR1 is LNHNV and CDR2 is YYDKDF (reference sequence). Trimming took 5 bases from V and 4 from J, leaving 15 bases between them. The CDR3: CATSPDRSSGNTIYF. The DNA for the CDR3 is TGTGCCACCAGCCCCGATAGAAGTTCCGGAAACACCATATATTTT. Supplemented by reference TRBV15 and TRBJ1-3, the full variable domain reads DAMVIQNPRYQVTQFGKPVTLSCSQTLNHNVMYWYQQKSSQAPKLLFHYYDKDFNNEADTPDNFQSRRPNTSFCFLDIRSPGLGDTAMYLCATSPDRSSGNTIYFGEGSWLTVV.

This chain links TRBV4-3 with TRBJ1-4; the D is unclear. CDR1 is LGHNA, CDR2 YSLEER, per germline. This CDR3 is built from 13 residues. V was cut by 4 bases and J by 6 bases, with 9 bases left in between. CDR3 nucleotide sequence: TGCGCCAGCAGCCCAGGACGGTATGAAAAACTGTTTTTT. The encoded protein is CASSPGRYEKLFF.

The chain uses TRBV21-1 and TRBJ2-7; the D call TRBD1 from the table was never checked on the DNA. TRBV21-1 is given as a pseudogene. The CDR3 sequence is 17 residues long. CDR3 nucleotide sequence: TGTGCCAGCAGCAAAGACCATGGACAGGGGGCGTTCTACGAGCAGTACGTC. Translation: CASSKDHGQGAFYEQYV.

This chain links TRBV5-8 with TRBJ2-3, with TRBD2 matching 12 bases. J lost 6 bases, V lost 3 bases, and 14 bases had no gene match. Germline V lookup: CDR1 SGHTS, CDR2 YDEGEE. CDR3 length equals 18 residues. The CDR3 region has the DNA TGTGCCAGCAGCTCCATACTAACTAGCGGGGGGACCTTGGATACGCAGTATTTT. It is translated as CASSSILTSGGTLDTQYF.

This rearrangement joins TRBV4-2 to TRBJ1-5; no clear D. The CDR3 runs to 15 residues. Germline V gene lookup returns CDR1 LGHNA and CDR2 YNFKEQ. Deletions cut 4 bases from V and 0 bases from J, with 10 bases between. CDR3 amino acids: CASSLHQDSNQPQHF. CDR3 DNA sequence: TGTGCCAGCAGCCTCCACCAGGATAGCAATCAGCCCCAGCATTTT.

This clonotype was found many times. V is TRBV7-3 and J is TRBJ2-3, with TRBD1 matching over 11 bases. CDR3 length: 14 residues. The germline V gene encodes CDR1 SGHTA and CDR2 FQGTGA. V lost 5 bases, J lost 6 bases, and 4 bases stayed unmatched. The CDR3 DNA is TGTGCCAGCAGCCAGGACAGGGGGCTGGATACGCAGTATTTT. Translating it yields CASSQDRGLDTQYF. The full variable domain, in which reference TRBV7-3 and TRBJ2-3 provide the parts outside the CDR3, is GAGVSQTPSNKVTEKGKYVELRCDPISGHTALYWYRQSLGQGPEFLIYFQGTGAADDSGLPNDRFFAVRPEGSVSTLKIQRTERGDSAVYLCASSQDRGLDTQYFGPGTRLTVL.

V gene TRBV12-3 or TRBV12-4 combines with J gene TRBJ1-3; possible D gene TRBD1, 5 bases. The germline V and J ends were trimmed by 7 bases and 1 base, with 11 bases remaining between them. CDR3 length: 14 residues. CDR3 sequence reads: CASNGHDSGNTIYF. DNA for the CDR3: TGTGCCAGCAATGGACACGATTCTGGAAACACCATATATTTT.

This clonotype was counted ten times or more. The chain couples TRBV5-5 to TRBJ2-2; 9 nucleotides align to TRBD1. Germline V lookup: CDR1 SGHKS, CDR2 YYEKEE (reference sequence). The CDR3 is made up of 17 amino acids. V shed 0 bases, J shed 6 bases, and the junction held 9 bases outside the gene matches. The CDR3 here is CASSLVVRTGVSGELFF. In DNA, the CDR3 is TGTGCCAGCAGCTTGGTAGTTCGGACAGGGGTCTCCGGGGAGCTGTTTTTT.

The J gene is TRBJ1-2, the V gene TRBV27; 9 bases map to TRBD1. Germline V gene data show CDR1 as MNHEY and CDR2 as SMNVEV (reference sequence). The CDR3 spans 17 residues. The V segment lost 5 bases and the J segment 2 bases; nucleotides outside the gene matches: 12. The CDR3 is CASSLKPTGGLNYGYTF. In nucleotides, the CDR3 is TGTGCCAGCAGTCTAAAACCGACAGGGGGTCTAAACTATGGCTACACCTTC.

This clonotype showed up just a few times. The chain combines TRBV4-2 with TRBJ2-5; 14 positions match TRBD2. This CDR3 region has 17 residues. V trimming: 4 bases; J trimming: 5 bases; junction bases outside the gene matches: 9. CDR1 and CDR2 from the germline V gene are LGHNA and YNFKEQ. CDR3 nucleotide sequence: TGTGCCAGCAGCCCCAGGACTAGCGGGGGGAACGGGGAGACCCAGTACTTC. Amino acid sequence: CASSPRTSGGNGETQYF.